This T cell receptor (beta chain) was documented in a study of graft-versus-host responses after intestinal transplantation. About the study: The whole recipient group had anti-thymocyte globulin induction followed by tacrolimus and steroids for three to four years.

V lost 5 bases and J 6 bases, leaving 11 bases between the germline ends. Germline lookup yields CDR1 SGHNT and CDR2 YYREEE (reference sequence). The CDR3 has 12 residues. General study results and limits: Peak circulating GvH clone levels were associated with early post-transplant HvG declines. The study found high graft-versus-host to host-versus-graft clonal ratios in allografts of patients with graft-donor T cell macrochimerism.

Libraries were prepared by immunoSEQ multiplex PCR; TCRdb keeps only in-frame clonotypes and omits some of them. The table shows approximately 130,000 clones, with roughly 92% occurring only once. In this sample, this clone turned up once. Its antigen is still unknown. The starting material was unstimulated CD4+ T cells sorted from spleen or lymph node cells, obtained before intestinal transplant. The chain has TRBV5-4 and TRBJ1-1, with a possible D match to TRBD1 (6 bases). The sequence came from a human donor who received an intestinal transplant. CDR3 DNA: TGTGCCAGCAGTCACAGGGACCCTGAAGCTTTCTTT. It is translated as CASSHRDPEAFF.